There are a few counts of the clone carrying this T cell receptor (beta chain). Its antigen is as yet unknown. Each CDR3 protein is one row after TCRdb ran MiXCR on the reads. The sample contains around 770,000 distinct CDR3 sequences, roughly 29% of which appear only once. V was pared by 5 bases and J by 2 bases, with 7 bases between. This CDR3 comprises 12 residues. Germline loops: CDR1 SGHVT, CDR2 SQSDAQ. The source of the sample is a study of T cell repertoires in cytomegalovirus infection. The clonotype originates from a human donor in good health (CMV status not recorded). Some clones in this sample may be carry-over from other donors' samples. The chain is built from TRBV7-4 and TRBJ2-7; D is unresolved. This specimen consisted of cultured CD8+ T cells from PBMCs, obtained from culture after CMV antigen stimulation. The CDR3 sequence is CASSGVAYEQYF. The DNA for the CDR3 is TGTGCCAGCAGCGGGGTAGCCTACGAGCAGTACTTC.